The T cell receptor beta chain described here comes from a study of blood T cell repertoires in COVID-19. Repertoires were generated with immunoSEQ multiplex PCR, while TCRdb's copy carries only in-frame clones and drops some. Here the sample spans about 170,000 clones, 70% to 85% being singletons. Germline lookup yields CDR1 SEHNR and CDR2 FQNEAQ (reference sequence). Trimming cost V 3 bases and J 4 bases, with 10 bases left between them. The CDR3 contains 14 residues. This chain connects TRBV7-9 to TRBJ1-3; D is unresolved. This clonotype was obtained from a woman aged 80 or over with acute or convalescent COVID-19. The sample taken for sequencing was peripheral blood. The CDR3 loop is CASSFEAFGNTIYF. For the CDR3, the DNA is TGTGCCAGCAGCTTCGAAGCGTTCGGAAACACCATATATTTT.